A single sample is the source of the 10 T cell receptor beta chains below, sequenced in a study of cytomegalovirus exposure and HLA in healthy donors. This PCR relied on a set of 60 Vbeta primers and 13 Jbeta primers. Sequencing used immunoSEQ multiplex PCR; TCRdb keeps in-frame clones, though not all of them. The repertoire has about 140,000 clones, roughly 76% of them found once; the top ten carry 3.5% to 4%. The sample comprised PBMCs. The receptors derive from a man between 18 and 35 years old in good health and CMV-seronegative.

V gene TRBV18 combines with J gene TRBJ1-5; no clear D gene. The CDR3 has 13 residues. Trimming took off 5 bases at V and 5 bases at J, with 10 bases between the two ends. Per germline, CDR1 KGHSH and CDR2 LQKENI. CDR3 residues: CASSTMNDQPQHF. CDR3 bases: TGTGCCAGCTCAACAATGAACGATCAGCCCCAGCATTTT.

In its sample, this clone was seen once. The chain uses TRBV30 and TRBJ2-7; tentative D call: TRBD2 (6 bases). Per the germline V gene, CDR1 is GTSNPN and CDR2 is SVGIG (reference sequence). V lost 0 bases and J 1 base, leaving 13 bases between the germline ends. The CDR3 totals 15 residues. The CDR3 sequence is CAWSVWGTGSYEQYF. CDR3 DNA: TGTGCCTGGAGTGTATGGGGGACTGGATCCTACGAGCAGTACTTC.

CDR3: CAIRLGQGIDEQYF. CDR3 DNA: TGTGCCATCAGGTTGGGACAGGGTATCGACGAGCAGTACTTC. The chain employs TRBV10-3 and TRBJ2-7; the match to TRBD1 covers 9 bases. The CDR3 is made up of 14 amino acids. The ends lost 6 bases at V and 5 bases at J; junction bases unmatched: 8. Germline CDR1 reads ENHRY; CDR2 reads SYGVKD.

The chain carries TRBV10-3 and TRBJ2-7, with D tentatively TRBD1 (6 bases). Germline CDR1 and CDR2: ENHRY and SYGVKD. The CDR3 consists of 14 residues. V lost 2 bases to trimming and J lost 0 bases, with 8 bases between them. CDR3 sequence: CAISETGSSYEQYF. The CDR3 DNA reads TGTGCCATCAGTGAGACAGGGAGCTCCTACGAGCAGTACTTC.

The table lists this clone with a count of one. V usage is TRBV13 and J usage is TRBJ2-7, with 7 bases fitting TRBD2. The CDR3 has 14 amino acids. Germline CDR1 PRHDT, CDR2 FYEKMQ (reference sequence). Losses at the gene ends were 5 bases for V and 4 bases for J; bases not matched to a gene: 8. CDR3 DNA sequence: TGTGCCAGCAGCGGCGGACTAGAGAATTACGAGCAGTACTTC. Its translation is CASSGGLENYEQYF.

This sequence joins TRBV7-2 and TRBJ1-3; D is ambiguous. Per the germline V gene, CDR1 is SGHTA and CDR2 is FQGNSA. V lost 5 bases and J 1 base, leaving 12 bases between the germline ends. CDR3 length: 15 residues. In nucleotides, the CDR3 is TGTGCCAGCAGCCAACCGACGGGATCTGGAAACACCATATATTTT. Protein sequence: CASSQPTGSGNTIYF.

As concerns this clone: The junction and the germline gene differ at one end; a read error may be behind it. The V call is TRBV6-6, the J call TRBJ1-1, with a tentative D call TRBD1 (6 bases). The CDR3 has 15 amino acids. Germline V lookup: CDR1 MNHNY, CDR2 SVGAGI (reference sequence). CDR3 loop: CASSHSGTPNTEAFF. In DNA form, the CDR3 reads TGTGCCAGCAGTCACTCCGGGACACCGAACACTGAAGCTTTCTTT.

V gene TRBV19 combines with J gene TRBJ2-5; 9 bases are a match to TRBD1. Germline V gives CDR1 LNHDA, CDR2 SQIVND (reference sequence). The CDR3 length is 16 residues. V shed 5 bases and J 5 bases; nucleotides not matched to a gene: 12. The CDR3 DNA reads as TGTGCCAGTAGTCCTATACAGGGGGCGCCCCAGGAGACCCAGTACTTC. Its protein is CASSPIQGAPQETQYF. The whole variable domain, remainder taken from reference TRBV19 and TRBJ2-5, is DGGITQSPKYLFRKEGQNVTLSCEQNLNHDAMYWYRQDPGQGLRLIYYSQIVNDFQKGDIAEGYSVSREKKESFPLTVTSAQKNPTAFYLCASSPIQGAPQETQYFGPGTRLLVL.

The CDR3 reads CASSAKGLLHSTDTQYF. CDR3 sequence (DNA): TGTGCCAGCAGCGCCAAGGGACTTCTCCATTCCACAGATACGCAGTATTTT. The chain uses TRBV9 and TRBJ2-3, with D tentatively TRBD2 (6 bases). V was trimmed by 3 bases and J by 2 bases, leaving 19 bases between them. Germline V gives CDR1 SGDLS, CDR2 YYNGEE. This CDR3 has 17 amino acids.

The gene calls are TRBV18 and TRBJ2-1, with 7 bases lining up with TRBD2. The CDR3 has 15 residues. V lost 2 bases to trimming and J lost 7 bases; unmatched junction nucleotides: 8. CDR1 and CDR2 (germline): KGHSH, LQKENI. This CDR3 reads CASSPRPAGGNEQFF. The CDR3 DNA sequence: TGTGCCAGCTCACCAAGGCCGGCCGGGGGGAATGAGCAGTTCTTC. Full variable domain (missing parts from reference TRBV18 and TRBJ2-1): NAGVMQNPRHLVRRRGQEARLRCSPMKGHSHVYWYRQLPEEGLKFMVYLQKENIIDESGMPKERFSAEFPKEGPSILRIQQVVRGDSAAYFCASSPRPAGGNEQFFGPGTRLTVL.